Following are 6 T cell receptor beta chains from one sample sequenced in a study of T-cell memory formation after mild COVID-19. Using its own MiXCR run on the 5' RACE reads, TCRdb lists one record per CDR3 protein. The sample contains 270,000 or so distinct CDR3 sequences, about 20% of which appear only once. Sample: PBMCs or a T cell subset sorted from them (not recorded which). These receptors all stem from a man aged 18 to 29 who had mild COVID-19 (a few samples of this study predate the infection). Cell type and time point are not known.

The sample holds a few counts of this clonotype. The rearrangement links TRBV20-1 to TRBJ1-2; D is possibly TRBD1 (5 bases). Germline values: CDR1 DFQATT, CDR2 SNEGSKA (reference sequence). The CDR3 spans 17 residues. Trimming stripped 6 bases from V and 5 bases from J, with 28 bases between. The CDR3 nucleotides are TGCAGTGCAGAGCAGGGTGTGATCCTACCCCCCCCTTATGGCTACACCTTC. Its translation is CSAEQGVILPPPYGYTF.

This clonotype has a handful of counts. The chain employs TRBV24-1 and TRBJ2-1; 9 positions match TRBD1. V was pared by 3 bases and J by 7 bases, with 3 bases of the junction left unmatched. CDR3 length: 14 amino acids. Germline V gene sequence: CDR1 KGHDR, CDR2 SFDVKD. CDR3 region: CATSDGTGLNEQFF. CDR3 nucleotides: TGTGCCACCAGTGATGGGACAGGGCTGAATGAGCAGTTCTTC.

This clonotype was observed a few times. In DNA, the CDR3 is TGCAGCGTGGTAGAACATGGAGATACGCAGTATTTT. Its translation: CSVVEHGDTQYF. The chain recombines TRBV29-1 with TRBJ2-3, with no clear D. The germline CDR1 and CDR2 sequences are SQVTM and ANQGSEA. The CDR3 covers 12 residues. V shed 6 bases and J shed 5 bases, with 12 bases lying between them.

The CDR3 nucleotides read TGTGCCAGCAGTCCGAGACAGCCTAATCAGCCCCAGCATTTT. Encoded protein: CASSPRQPNQPQHF. The chain employs TRBV6-5 and TRBJ1-5, with D maybe TRBD1 (5 bases). The CDR3 spans 14 residues. Germline CDR1 reads MNHEY; CDR2 reads SVGAGI. The germline V and J ends were trimmed by 5 bases and 4 bases, with 12 bases remaining between them.

The chain couples TRBV15 to TRBJ1-2; D perhaps matches TRBD1 (6 bases). Between the trimmed V and J ends, which lost 5 bases and 2 bases, there was a span of 15 bases. Germline assignment: CDR1 LNHNV and CDR2 YYDKDF (reference sequence). The CDR3 extends over 15 amino acids. CDR3 residues: CATSRSRTANYGYTF. The CDR3 coding sequence is TGTGCCACCAGCCGATCTAGGACAGCCAACTATGGCTACACCTTC.

The rearrangement joins TRBV18 to TRBJ2-5, with 7 bases lining up with TRBD1. The CDR3 spans 16 residues. V was clipped by 4 bases and J by 4 bases; unmatched bases: 12. The germline V gene has CDR1 KGHSH and CDR2 LQKENI. Here the CDR3 reads CASSRFGTDQGETQYF. DNA of the CDR3: TGTGCCAGCTCACGATTCGGGACAGATCAGGGAGAGACCCAGTACTTC.